This TCR beta chain was sequenced for a study of blood T cell repertoires in COVID-19. About the study: The United States, Italy and Spain supplied acute and convalescent COVID-19 samples. The cDNA or gDNA used as material had been derived from T cells, B-cell-depleted T cells, or PBMCs.

Authors' methods: Reference gene primer amplification in the assay estimated nucleated cell counts. The protocol was immunoSEQ multiplex PCR, while the TCRdb copy is restricted to in-frame clones and leaves out a portion. V, J and clone size reflect that table, while D and trimming were determined from the DNA. The sample lists about 390,000 clones, more than 75% occurring once. The CDR3 covers 11 residues. The germline V gene encodes CDR1 KGHSH and CDR2 LQKENI. V was clipped by 1 base and J by 6 bases, with 3 bases between them. For this clone: Distinct nucleotide sequences in the sample also encode this CDR3.

Patients at the Seattle site were enrolled during active infection and followed longitudinally. This chain uses TRBV18 with TRBJ1-2; D is uncertain. This receptor was obtained from a woman aged 60-70 years with COVID-19, enrolled during active disease. What was sequenced was peripheral blood. CDR3 DNA: TGTGCCAGCTCACCACGAGATGGCTACACCTTC. Amino acid sequence: CASSPRDGYTF. The complete variable domain, with remaining parts taken from reference TRBV18 and TRBJ1-2, reads NAGVMQNPRHLVRRRGQEARLRCSPMKGHSHVYWYRQLPEEGLKFMVYLQKENIIDESGMPKERFSAEFPKEGPSILRIQQVVRGDSAAYFCASSPRDGYTFGSGTRLTVV.